The clone carrying this TCR beta chain was found many times. What it recognizes is unknown. This specimen comes from a study of blood T cells in healthy people across ages. For the study at large: The capture of about one barcoded beta molecule per two T cells was achieved by template switching.

With a J-beta primer mix and a sample-barcoded 5' primer, a second PCR ran 7 to 11 cycles. TCRdb reanalysed the 5' RACE reads using MiXCR and keeps one entry per CDR3 protein. The sample has fewer than 900,000 distinct CDR3 sequences; around 46% are singletons. Overall study findings and caveats: A roughly linear fall in TCR beta diversity per million T cells was seen with increasing age.

Germline trimming cut 0 bases from V and 4 bases from J; bases unmatched to any gene: 7. Germline V gives CDR1 LNHNV, CDR2 YYDKDF (reference sequence). This CDR3 is 18 amino acids long. The receptor comes from an older woman in good health. The sequenced sample was blood. The chain combines TRBV15 with TRBJ2-7; 15 bases match TRBD2. The CDR3 region is CATSRDRGLAGGPYEQYF. CDR3 sequence (DNA): TGTGCCACCAGCAGAGATCGGGGACTAGCGGGAGGTCCTTACGAGCAGTACTTC.